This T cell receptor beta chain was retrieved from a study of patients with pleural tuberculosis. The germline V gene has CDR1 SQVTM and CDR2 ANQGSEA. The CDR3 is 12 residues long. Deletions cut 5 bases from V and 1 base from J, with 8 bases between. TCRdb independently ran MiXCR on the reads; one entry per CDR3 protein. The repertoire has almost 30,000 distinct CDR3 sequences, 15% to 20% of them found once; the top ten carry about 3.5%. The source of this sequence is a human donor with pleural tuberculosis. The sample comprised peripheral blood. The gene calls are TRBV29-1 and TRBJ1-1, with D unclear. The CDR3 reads CSVSDPNTEAFF. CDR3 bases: TGCAGCGTTTCGGACCCGAACACTGAAGCTTTCTTT.